Below, 18 T cell receptor beta chains from the same sample are listed, as sequenced in a study of CD8 T cells in Susac syndrome. The RNA, about 0.5 to 1 ug, was put through reverse transcription using random hexamers. TCRdb reanalysed the immunoSEQ multiplex PCR reads using MiXCR and keeps one entry per CDR3 protein. The sample shows some 190,000 distinct CDR3 sequences, about 95% of them seen only once. Sequenced sample: CD4+ T cells from PBMCs. The origin of the receptors is a human donor in good health.

This rearrangement joins TRBV29-1 to TRBJ1-1; D is possibly TRBD1 (5 bases). In germline, CDR1 is SQVTM, CDR2 ANQGSEA. CDR3 length: 16 amino acids. V lost 2 bases, J lost 0 bases, and 16 bases lay in between. In DNA form, the CDR3 reads TGCAGCGTTGAAAGGGGTCGACGACGATTGAACACTGAAGCTTTCTTT. Protein: CSVERGRRRLNTEAFF.

The genes are TRBV4-3 and TRBJ2-3; 10 bases match TRBD2. V lost 4 bases to trimming and J lost 5 bases; unmatched junction nucleotides: 6. This CDR3 is built from 15 residues. Germline V gene data show CDR1 as LGHNA and CDR2 as YSLEER. The CDR3 DNA sequence: TGCGCCAGCAGCCCAGCGGGAGGGGGCATAGATACGCAGTATTTT. Protein: CASSPAGGGIDTQYF.

The chain recombines TRBV20-1 with TRBJ2-2; D is undetermined. Germline V gene lookup returns CDR1 DFQATT and CDR2 SNEGSKA (reference sequence). CDR3 length equals 13 residues. The V end was cut by 1 base, the J end by 6 bases, with 9 bases between. DNA of the CDR3: TGCAGTGCTAGAGGAGGTGGCGCCGGGGAGCTGTTTTTT. Translation gives CSARGGGAGELFF.

The chain links TRBV12-3 or TRBV12-4 to TRBJ1-2; a possible D gene is TRBD1 (5 bases). The length of the CDR3 is 11 residues. Trimming removed 6 bases from V and 7 bases from J, with 9 bases in between. CDR3 protein: CASSSGPGYTF. The DNA for the CDR3 is TGTGCCAGCAGCTCAGGGCCTGGCTACACCTTC.

The chain has TRBV9 and TRBJ2-6; D gene uncertain. This CDR3 spans 13 amino acids. CDR1 SGDLS and CDR2 YYNGEE come from the germline V gene. Trimming left V 0 bases short and J 4 bases short, with 2 bases between. The CDR3 region is CASSVAGANVLTF. CDR3 bases: TGTGCCAGCAGCGTAGCAGGGGCCAACGTCCTGACTTTC.

The rearrangement joins TRBV2 to TRBJ1-1; 8 nucleotides match TRBD1. CDR3 length: 13 residues. V was pared by 6 bases and J by 4 bases, with 4 bases of the junction left unmatched. Per the germline V gene, CDR1 is SNHLY and CDR2 is FYNNEI. The CDR3 coding sequence is TGTGCCAGCAGAACGACAGGGGTCACTGAAGCTTTCTTT. It yields the protein CASRTTGVTEAFF. The full variable domain, with the rest looked up from reference TRBV2 and TRBJ1-1, is EPEVTQTPSHQVTQMGQEVILRCVPISNHLYFYWYRQILGQKVEFLVSFYNNEISEKSEIFDDQFSVERPDGSNFTLKIRSTKLEDSAMYFCASRTTGVTEAFFGQGTRLTVV.

The chain combines TRBV23-1 with TRBJ2-5; perhaps TRBD1 as D (6 bases). TRBV23-1 is an ORF for which the function is uncertain. This CDR3 spans 17 amino acids. The germline V and J ends were trimmed by 2 bases and 2 bases, with 18 bases remaining between them. The DNA for the CDR3 is TGCGCCAGCAGTCAACCGCTCCGGGACACCATTCAAGAGACCCAGTACTTC. This sequence encodes CASSQPLRDTIQETQYF.

This clonotype has a single count. The chain links TRBV20-1 to TRBJ2-1; 11 bases line up with TRBD2. This CDR3 spans 15 amino acids. After removal of 5 bases from V and 6 bases from J, the junction contained 9 bases not matched to a gene. Germline V gives CDR1 DFQATT, CDR2 SNEGSKA (reference sequence). CDR3 nucleotides: TGCAGTGCTGATTTAGCGGGAGGGCCTCGCAATGAGCAGTTCTTC. Amino acids: CSADLAGGPRNEQFF.

This clonotype was picked up one time. V and J are TRBV24-1 and TRBJ2-7; 10 bases line up with TRBD2. The germline CDR1 and CDR2 sequences are KGHDR and SFDVKD. The trim removed 4 bases at V and 7 bases at J, leaving 6 bases unmatched. The CDR3 runs 14 residues. The CDR3: CATSDRLAGEEQYF. The CDR3 bases are TGTGCCACCAGTGACAGACTAGCGGGCGAAGAGCAGTACTTC.

The chain employs TRBV29-1 and TRBJ2-1, with D possibly TRBD2 on 6 matching bases. CDR3 size: 14 residues. V lost 7 bases and J 2 bases, leaving 15 bases between the germline ends. Germline assignment: CDR1 SQVTM and CDR2 ANQGSEA. CDR3 sequence: CSAFGRGPYNEQFF. DNA for the CDR3: TGCAGCGCTTTTGGGCGGGGCCCCTACAATGAGCAGTTCTTC.

The chain carries TRBV7-2 and TRBJ2-5; possibly TRBD1 or TRBD2 for D (5 bases each). Germline CDR1 SGHTA, CDR2 FQGNSA. The CDR3 sequence is 13 residues long. Deletions cut 4 bases from V and 5 bases from J, with 11 bases between. The CDR3 sequence: CASSSGPGETQYF. Here the CDR3 DNA reads TGTGCCAGCAGCTCGGGACCGGGTGAGACCCAGTACTTC.

V is TRBV9 and J is TRBJ2-1, with 9 bases that match TRBD1. The germline CDR1 and CDR2 sequences are SGDLS and YYNGEE. The CDR3 has 15 residues. Germline trimming cut 4 bases from V and 1 base from J; bases unmatched to any gene: 3. DNA for the CDR3: TGTGCCAGCAGCCTCGACAGGGGGTCCTACAATGAGCAGTTCTTC. Its protein product is CASSLDRGSYNEQFF.

The chain uses TRBV3-1 and TRBJ2-7; D may be TRBD1 (5 bases). Deletions cut 7 bases from V and 0 bases from J, with 10 bases between. The CDR3 sequence is 13 residues long. From germline, CDR1 is LGHDT and CDR2 YNNKEL (reference sequence). The CDR3 nucleotides read TGTGCCAGCAAGGCAGGGCCCTCCTACGAGCAGTACTTC. Protein: CASKAGPSYEQYF.

The V gene is TRBV3-1, the J gene TRBJ1-2; the D is unclear. V was shortened by 2 bases and J by 7 bases, with 11 bases between the two germline ends. This CDR3 comprises 13 residues. The germline CDR1 and CDR2 sequences are LGHDT and YNNKEL (reference sequence). CDR3 sequence: CASSQPLAGGYTF. CDR3 in DNA: TGTGCCAGCAGCCAACCCCTTGCAGGTGGCTACACCTTC.

The chain carries TRBV15 and TRBJ1-1; the D is unclear. Trimming stripped 0 bases from V and 4 bases from J, with 15 bases between. From germline, CDR1 is LNHNV and CDR2 YYDKDF (reference sequence). This CDR3 is built from 16 residues. CDR3 amino acids: CATSRDSLYKRTEAFF. The CDR3 DNA sequence: TGTGCCACCAGCAGAGATTCCCTATATAAGCGCACTGAAGCTTTCTTT.

This chain uses TRBV29-1 with TRBJ1-3, with 7 bases that match TRBD1. The V segment lost 7 bases and the J segment 1 base; nucleotides outside the gene matches: 7. The CDR3 sequence is 14 residues long. Germline CDR1 reads SQVTM; CDR2 reads ANQGSEA. The CDR3 sequence: CSAGLTGSGNTIYF. As DNA, the CDR3 is TGCAGCGCCGGCCTGACAGGGTCTGGAAACACCATATATTTT. The full variable domain, rest sourced from reference TRBV29-1 and TRBJ1-3, is SAVISQKPSRDICQRGTSLTIQCQVDSQVTMMFWYRQQPGQSLTLIATANQGSEATYESGFVIDKFPISRPNLTFSTLTVSNMSPEDSSIYLCSAGLTGSGNTIYFGEGSWLTVV.

This clonotype was detected once. The chain recombines TRBV28 with TRBJ1-2; TRBD1 is a possible D gene (6 bases). Germline V lookup: CDR1 MDHEN, CDR2 SYDVKM. V was pared by 5 bases and J by 4 bases, with 17 bases between. This CDR3 comprises 15 residues. CDR3 region: CASSRLGQGFYGYTF. In DNA form, the CDR3 reads TGTGCCAGCAGTCGGCTTGGGCAGGGGTTCTATGGCTACACCTTC.

The chain couples TRBV28 to TRBJ2-7; possibly TRBD2 for D (6 bases). This CDR3 comprises 15 residues. V was trimmed by 4 bases and J by 3 bases, leaving 16 bases between them. Germline V gene lookup returns CDR1 MDHEN and CDR2 SYDVKM. In DNA, the CDR3 is TGTGCCAGCAGTTCGACCGGGACGGGACTCTACGAGCAGTACTTC. Translated: CASSSTGTGLYEQYF.